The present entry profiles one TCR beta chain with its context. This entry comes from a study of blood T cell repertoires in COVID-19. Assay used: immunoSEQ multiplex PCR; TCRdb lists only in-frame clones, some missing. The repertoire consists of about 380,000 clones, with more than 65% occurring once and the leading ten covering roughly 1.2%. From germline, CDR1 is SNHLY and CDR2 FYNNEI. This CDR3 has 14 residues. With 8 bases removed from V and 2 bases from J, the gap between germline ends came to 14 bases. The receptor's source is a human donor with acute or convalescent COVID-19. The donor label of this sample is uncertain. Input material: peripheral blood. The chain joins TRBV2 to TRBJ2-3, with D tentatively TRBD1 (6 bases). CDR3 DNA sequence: TGTGCCAGCTTTCGAGACAGGAACACAGATACGCAGTATTTT. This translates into CASFRDRNTDTQYF.